This T cell receptor (beta chain) stems from a study of PD-L1 blockade in urothelial cancer. About the research overall: The analyses of blood took place 3 weeks (second dose) and 6 weeks after treatment start. T cell content in blood samples showed a median of about 150,000.

Regarding time point: pretreatment peripheral blood. Patient sample counts ranged from 1 to 8, pretreatment and on-treatment. Synthetic analogs of TCR templates were spiked into every PCR. TCRdb's copy holds only in-frame clones and misses some; the assay was immunoSEQ multiplex PCR. The data show 70,000 to 80,000 clones, about 85% seen once. The V and J ends lost 2 bases and 9 bases, in that order; junction bases with no gene match: 10. The germline CDR1 and CDR2 sequences are SGDLS and YYNGEE. The CDR3 covers 15 residues. Source: PBMCs, taken around atezolizumab (anti-PD-L1) treatment. The chain recombines TRBV9 with TRBJ2-1, with 8 positions matching TRBD2. The sequence came from a middle-aged man with urothelial cancer. Here the CDR3 DNA reads TGTGCCAGCAGCGTGGCCCCGGGACTAGTTGGTGAGCAGTTCTTC. This translates into CASSVAPGLVGEQFF.